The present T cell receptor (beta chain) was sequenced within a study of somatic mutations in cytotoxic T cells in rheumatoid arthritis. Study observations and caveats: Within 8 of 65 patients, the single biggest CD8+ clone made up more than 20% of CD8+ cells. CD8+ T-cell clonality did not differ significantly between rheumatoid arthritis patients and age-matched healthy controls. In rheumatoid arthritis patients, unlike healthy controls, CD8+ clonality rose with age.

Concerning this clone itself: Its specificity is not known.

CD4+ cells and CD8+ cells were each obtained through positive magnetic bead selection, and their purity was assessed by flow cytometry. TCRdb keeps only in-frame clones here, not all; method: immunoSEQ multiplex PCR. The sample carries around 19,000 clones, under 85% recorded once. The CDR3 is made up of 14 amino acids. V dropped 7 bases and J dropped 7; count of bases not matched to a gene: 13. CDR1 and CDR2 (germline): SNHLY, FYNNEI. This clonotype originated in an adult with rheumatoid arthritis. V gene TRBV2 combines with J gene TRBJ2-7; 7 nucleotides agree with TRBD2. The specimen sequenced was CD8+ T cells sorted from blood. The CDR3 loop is CASMTTAGEREQYF. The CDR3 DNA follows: TGTGCCAGCATGACAACTGCGGGGGAGAGAGAGCAGTACTTC.